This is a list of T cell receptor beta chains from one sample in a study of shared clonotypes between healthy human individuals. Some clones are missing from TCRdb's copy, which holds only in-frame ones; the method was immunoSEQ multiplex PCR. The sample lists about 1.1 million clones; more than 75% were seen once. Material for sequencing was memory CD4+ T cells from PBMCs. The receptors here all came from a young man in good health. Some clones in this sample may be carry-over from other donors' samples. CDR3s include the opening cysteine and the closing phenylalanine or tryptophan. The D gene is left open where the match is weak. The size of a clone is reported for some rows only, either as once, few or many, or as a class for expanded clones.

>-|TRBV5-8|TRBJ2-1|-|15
CASSPRGGAIEEQFF
TGTGCCAGCAGCCCTCGTGGGGGGGCCATTGAGGAGCAGTTCTTC
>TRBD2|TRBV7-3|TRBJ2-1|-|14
CASSLGTSGTKQFF
TGTGCCAGCAGCTTGGGGACTAGCGGAACGAAGCAGTTCTTC
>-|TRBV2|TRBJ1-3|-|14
CASRGTVSGNTIYF
TGTGCCAGCAGAGGGACGGTCTCTGGAAACACCATATATTTT
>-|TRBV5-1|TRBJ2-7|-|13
CASSLDVGAEQYF
TGCGCCAGCAGCTTGGATGTGGGGGCCGAGCAGTACTTC
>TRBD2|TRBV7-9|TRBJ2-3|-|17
CASSLGTLAGYPDTQYF
TGTGCCAGCAGCTTGGGGACGCTAGCGGGATATCCAGATACGCAGTATTTT
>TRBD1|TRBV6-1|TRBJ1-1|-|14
CASTPGQAPTRAFF
TGTGCCAGCACCCCGGGACAGGCCCCAACCAGGGCTTTCTTT
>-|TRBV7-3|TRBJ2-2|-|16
CASSLNGRGWSGELFF
TGTGCCAGCAGCTTAAATGGGCGGGGATGGTCCGGGGAGCTGTTTTTT
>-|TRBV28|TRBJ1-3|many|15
CASRSPGLSGNTIYF
TGTGCCAGCAGATCTCCAGGTCTCTCTGGAAACACCATATATTTT
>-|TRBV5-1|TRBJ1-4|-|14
CASSLGEQNEKLFF
TGCGCCAGCAGCTTGGGCGAGCAGAATGAAAAACTGTTTTTT
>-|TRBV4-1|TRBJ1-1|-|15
CASSQLGHPNTEAFF
TGCGCCAGCAGCCAACTTGGACACCCGAACACTGAAGCTTTCTTT
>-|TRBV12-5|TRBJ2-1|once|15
CASGSGPGSYNEQFF
TGTGCTAGTGGTTCCGGTCCAGGCTCCTACAATGAGCAGTTCTTC
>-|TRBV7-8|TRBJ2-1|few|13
CASSPLGSNEQFF
TGTGCCAGCAGCCCTTTGGGGTCCAATGAGCAGTTCTTC
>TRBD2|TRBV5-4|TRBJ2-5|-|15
CASSPIGGVQETQYF
TGTGCCAGCAGCCCAATTGGGGGGGTCCAAGAGACCCAGTACTTC
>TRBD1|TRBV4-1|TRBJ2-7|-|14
CASSQVDRVPEQYF
TGCGCCAGCAGCCAAGTGGACAGGGTCCCCGAGCAGTACTTC
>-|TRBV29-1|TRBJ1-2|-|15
CSVEDSLAGTDGYTF
TGCAGCGTTGAAGACAGCCTCGCAGGGACCGATGGCTACACCTTC
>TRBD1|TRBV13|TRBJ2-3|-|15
CASSSTGTNTDTQYF
TGTGCCAGCAGCTCGACAGGGACAAACACAGATACGCAGTATTTT
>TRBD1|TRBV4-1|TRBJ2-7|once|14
CASSHAGTGNEQYF
TGCGCCAGCAGCCATGCCGGGACAGGGAACGAGCAGTACTTC
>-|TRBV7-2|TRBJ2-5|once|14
CASSLGEAEGTQYF
TGTGCCAGCAGCTTAGGAGAGGCGGAGGGGACCCAGTACTTC
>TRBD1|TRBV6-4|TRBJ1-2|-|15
CASSPTMDRERGYTF
TGTGCCAGCAGTCCCACGATGGACAGGGAGAGAGGCTACACCTTC
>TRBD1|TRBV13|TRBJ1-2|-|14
CASSREQGVYGYTF
TGTGCCAGCAGCCGCGAACAGGGGGTATATGGCTACACCTTC
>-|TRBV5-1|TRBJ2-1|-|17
CASSSTRAGTANNEQFF
TGCGCCAGCAGCTCAACCCGGGCCGGGACTGCGAACAATGAGCAGTTCTTC
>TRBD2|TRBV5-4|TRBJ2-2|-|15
CASSPPPGGAGELFF
TGTGCCAGCAGCCCCCCTCCCGGGGGGGCCGGGGAGCTGTTTTTT
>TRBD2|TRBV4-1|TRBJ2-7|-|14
CASSQVLAGGEQYF
TGCGCCAGCAGCCAAGTACTAGCGGGAGGCGAGCAGTACTTC